This T cell receptor (beta chain) originates from a study of cytomegalovirus exposure and HLA in healthy donors. This clone was counted only a few times. Its antigen is unidentified. Primers for the PCR totalled 60 Vbeta and 13 Jbeta. Using immunoSEQ multiplex PCR, the repertoire was profiled, and TCRdb retains in-frame clones only, with some absent. Altogether more than 130,000 clones are present, 70% to 80% being singletons, with the ten largest covering 4.5% to 6.5%. General study results and limits: Some V segments could not be told apart, so they were left out, TRBV6-2 and TRBV6-3 among them. The number of N-insertions in an Asian-associated ancestry cluster was reportedly below the 666-donor mean in a later analysis.

Germline V gene data show CDR1 as LNHNV and CDR2 as YYDKDF (reference sequence). The CDR3 covers 15 residues. The germline V and J ends were trimmed by 3 bases and 0 bases, with 11 bases remaining between them. Sequenced material: PBMCs. The rearrangement links TRBV15 to TRBJ1-1; D perhaps matches TRBD1 (5 bases). The TCR sequence derives from a male donor in good health and CMV-seronegative. CDR3 in DNA: TGTGCCACCAGCAGCGGGCGGGACTTGAACACTGAAGCTTTCTTT. It specifies CATSSGRDLNTEAFF.